This T cell receptor beta chain was sequenced in a study of T cell changes during pregnancy in multiple sclerosis. The V and J ends lost 4 bases and 0 bases respectively, with 8 bases between them. CDR3 length: 14 residues. Germline V gene data show CDR1 as MNHNS and CDR2 as SASEGT. Sequencing used immunoSEQ multiplex PCR; TCRdb keeps in-frame clones, though not all of them. The sample has fewer than 50,000 clones, 90% to 95% seen once. The receptor was derived from a female donor with multiple sclerosis, enrolled in a pregnancy study. The rearrangement joins TRBV6-1 to TRBJ2-3; D is undetermined. Sequenced material: CD8+ T cells from peripheral blood mononuclear cells, taken before pregnancy. DNA for the CDR3: TGTGCCAGCAGTGGCTACTGGAGCACAGATACGCAGTATTTT. Amino acids: CASSGYWSTDTQYF.